The 23 T cell receptor beta chains below all came from one sample that was sequenced in a study of T-cell reconstitution after alpha-beta-depleted transplantation in children. The TCRbeta library incorporated unique molecular identifiers. TCRdb passed the PCR reads through MiXCR, listing each CDR3 protein once. The repertoire holds 250,000 to 300,000 distinct CDR3 sequences, with about 10% as singletons. Material: PBMCs from the stem cell graft donor, obtained from the stem cell graft. Source of these receptors: a human donor who donated a stem cell graft to a child with SCID.

Only a few counts were recorded for this clonotype. The rearrangement joins TRBV20-1 to TRBJ2-7; TRBD1 aligns across 10 bases. Germline-derived CDR1 and CDR2 are DFQATT and SNEGSKA (reference sequence). This CDR3 is built from 15 residues. With V trimmed by 3 bases and J by 2 bases, 7 bases remained unmatched. CDR3 loop: CSASERDRGPYEQYF. In nucleotides, the CDR3 is TGCAGTGCTAGCGAGCGGGACAGGGGACCCTACGAGCAGTACTTC.

This clonotype turned up a few times. The chain uses TRBV12-3 or TRBV12-4 and TRBJ1-6, with D unclear. The CDR3 totals 15 residues. The V end lost 1 base, the J end lost 6 bases, and 10 bases lay between the germline ends. The CDR3 is CASSLVVGGNSPLHF. In nucleotides, the CDR3 is TGTGCCAGCAGTTTAGTGGTAGGTGGTAATTCACCCCTCCACTTT.

This clonotype was found a few times. This CDR3 reads CASSPPGVDSGNNEQFF. Here the CDR3 DNA reads TGTGCCAGCAGCCCTCCTGGGGTGGACTCCGGAAACAATGAGCAGTTCTTC. The J gene is TRBJ2-1, the V gene TRBV5-8, with D perhaps TRBD2 (5 bases). Germline CDR1 and CDR2: SGHTS and YDEGEE. This CDR3 is 17 amino acids long. Trimming cost V 4 bases and J 5 bases, with 22 bases left between them.

The rearrangement joins TRBV9 to TRBJ2-7, with D perhaps TRBD1 (6 bases). The germline CDR1 and CDR2 sequences are SGDLS and YYNGEE. Trimming took 3 bases from V and 5 from J, leaving 18 bases between them. The CDR3 covers 15 residues. The CDR3 protein is CASSAQLVGADEQYF. The CDR3 region has the DNA TGTGCCAGCAGCGCCCAACTGGTGGGGGCGGACGAGCAGTACTTC.

This clonotype was detected ten times or more. The chain is built from TRBV29-1 and TRBJ2-2; D ambiguous. Trimming cost V 4 bases and J 0 bases, with 6 bases left between them. Germline values: CDR1 SQVTM, CDR2 ANQGSEA. This CDR3 is built from 13 residues. CDR3 bases: TGCAGCGTTGGACGGGCGAACACCGGGGAGCTGTTTTTT. It specifies CSVGRANTGELFF.

This chain uses TRBV11-2 with TRBJ1-5; D ambiguous. The germline V and J ends were trimmed by 5 bases and 5 bases, with 13 bases remaining between them. Germline values: CDR1 SGHAT, CDR2 FQNNGV. The CDR3 loop spans 14 amino acids. CDR3 sequence reads: CASSPRPGDQPQHF. The CDR3 DNA is TGTGCCAGCAGCCCGAGACCCGGGGATCAGCCCCAGCATTTT. Together with reference TRBV11-2 and TRBJ1-5, the CDR3 gives the full variable domain: EAGVAQSPRYKIIEKRQSVAFWCNPISGHATLYWYQQILGQGPKLLIQFQNNGVVDDSQLPKDRFSAERLKGVDSTLKIQPAKLEDSAVYLCASSPRPGDQPQHFGDGTRLSIL.

The CDR3 reads CASSWYRDRGKPNEQFF. CDR3 DNA: TGTGCCAGCAGTTGGTACCGGGACAGGGGGAAACCCAATGAGCAGTTCTTC. The chain carries TRBV27 and TRBJ2-1; TRBD1 aligns across 11 bases. The CDR3 covers 17 residues. The germline V gene has CDR1 MNHEY and CDR2 SMNVEV (reference sequence). Trimming at V came to 4 bases and at J to 6 bases, leaving 11 bases not matched to a gene.

Ten or more counts support this clonotype. This chain links TRBV10-3 with TRBJ2-3; the D call may be TRBD1 or TRBD2 (5 bases each). Trimming left V 0 bases short and J 8 bases short, with 15 bases between. Germline V gives CDR1 ENHRY, CDR2 SYGVKD. The length of the CDR3 is 15 residues. The CDR3 sequence: CAISESGDQKGTQYF. Here the CDR3 DNA reads TGTGCCATCAGTGAGTCAGGGGACCAGAAAGGTACGCAGTATTTT.

This clonotype was recorded many times. This rearrangement joins TRBV5-4 to TRBJ2-1; 13 nucleotides align to TRBD2. This CDR3 is 15 amino acids long. Germline lookup yields CDR1 SGHNT and CDR2 YYREEE (reference sequence). The V segment lost 2 bases and the J segment 8 bases; nucleotides outside the gene matches: 4. The CDR3 is CASSFGLAGADEQFF. CDR3 DNA: TGTGCCAGCAGCTTTGGACTAGCGGGGGCGGATGAGCAGTTCTTC.

The chain couples TRBV7-6 to TRBJ2-1; 8 positions match TRBD2. The CDR3 has 16 residues. V lost 1 base, J lost 7 bases, and 9 bases stayed unmatched. Germline assignment: CDR1 SGHVS and CDR2 FNYEAQ. CDR3 in DNA: TGTGCCAGCAGCTTAGTTCGGCTAGCGGGTGTAAATGAGCAGTTCTTC. As protein: CASSLVRLAGVNEQFF.

The J gene is TRBJ1-1, the V gene TRBV4-1; 7 bases agree with TRBD1. V trimming: 3 bases; J trimming: 1 base; junction bases outside the gene matches: 5. The CDR3 spans 15 residues. Germline CDR1 is MGHRA and CDR2 is YSYEKL. The CDR3 nucleotides read TGCGCCAGCAGCCATCCGACAGGGTGGAACACTGAAGCTTTCTTT. It encodes CASSHPTGWNTEAFF.

Only a few counts were recorded for this clonotype. The rearrangement joins TRBV19 to TRBJ2-3; D not certain. Germline CDR1 reads LNHDA; CDR2 reads SQIVND (reference sequence). The V and J ends lost 5 bases and 6 bases respectively, with 12 bases between them. The CDR3 has 13 amino acids. In nucleotides, the CDR3 is TGTGCCAGTAGTGATAGAGGATGGGATACGCAGTATTTT. It yields the protein CASSDRGWDTQYF.

There are a few counts of this clonotype. The rearrangement uses TRBV12-3 or TRBV12-4 and TRBJ1-1; unclear D gene. V lost 6 bases to trimming and J lost 6 bases, with 20 bases between them. The CDR3 totals 15 residues. For the CDR3, the DNA is TGTGCCAGCAGCCCCGGGAGGGCCCCGGGAGCTGAAGCTTTCTTT. Its protein product is CASSPGRAPGAEAFF.

In this sample, this clonotype turned up a few times. This sequence joins TRBV5-1 and TRBJ2-5, with D perhaps being TRBD1 or TRBD2 (5 bases each). Trimming cost V 0 bases and J 2 bases, with 17 bases left between them. Germline V gives CDR1 SGHRS, CDR2 YFSETQ. The CDR3 sequence is 17 residues long. CDR3 sequence (DNA): TGCGCCAGCAGCTTGGTAGTGATGAGGGGCCAACAAGAGACCCAGTACTTC. Encoded protein: CASSLVVMRGQQETQYF.

Many counts were recorded for this clonotype. This chain's CDR3 is CASSLVPRDNEQFF. DNA of the CDR3: TGTGCCAGCAGTTTAGTACCCAGAGACAATGAGCAGTTCTTC. The chain couples TRBV12-3 or TRBV12-4 to TRBJ2-1; D is ambiguous. Trimming cost V 1 base and J 5 bases, with 9 bases left between them. The CDR3 spans 14 residues.

J is TRBJ2-4 and V is TRBV3-1; the D is unclear. V lost 0 bases, J lost 0 bases, and 15 bases lay in between. The CDR3 is 18 residues long. CDR1 and CDR2 from the germline V gene are LGHDT and YNNKEL (reference sequence). CDR3 loop: CASSQDPRAPIAKNIQYF. The CDR3 DNA is TGTGCCAGCAGCCAAGACCCCCGGGCACCCATAGCCAAAAACATTCAGTACTTC.

Of note for this clonotype: A much larger clone lies a single base off, so this may be a read error. The rearrangement uses TRBV12-3 or TRBV12-4 and TRBJ1-5; D perhaps matches TRBD1 (5 bases). Trimming removed 6 bases from V and 2 bases from J, with 11 bases in between. This CDR3 spans 14 amino acids. The CDR3 protein is CASRRGSGNQPQHF. CDR3 DNA: TGTGCCAGCAGACGGGGCAGTGGCAATCAGCCCCAGCATTTT.

This clonotype has just a few counts. The chain carries TRBV20-1 and TRBJ1-5, with a tentative D call TRBD1 (5 bases). CDR3 length: 13 residues. Trimming stripped 5 bases from V and 3 bases from J, with 11 bases between. Germline V lookup: CDR1 DFQATT, CDR2 SNEGSKA (reference sequence). CDR3 sequence reads: CSAHGTVNQPQHF. The CDR3 bases are TGCAGTGCTCATGGGACTGTCAATCAGCCCCAGCATTTT.

This chain uses TRBV9 with TRBJ1-2; 8 bases are a match to TRBD1. The CDR3 is made up of 16 amino acids. Germline loops: CDR1 SGDLS, CDR2 YYNGEE. Unmatched junction bases numbered 12, after V lost 4 bases and J lost 4 bases. This chain's CDR3 is CASSKGQGTEGYGYTF. The CDR3 bases are TGTGCCAGCAGCAAAGGACAGGGAACCGAAGGCTATGGCTACACCTTC.

This clonotype was seen repeatedly, ten times or more. The CDR3 loop reads CASSLGGPYEQYF. In DNA, the CDR3 is TGCGCCAGCAGCTTGGGCGGCCCCTACGAGCAGTACTTC. The chain joins TRBV5-1 to TRBJ2-7; D unresolved. V shed 0 bases and J shed 2 bases, with 6 bases lying between them. The CDR3 covers 13 residues. Germline V gene lookup returns CDR1 SGHRS and CDR2 YFSETQ.

The chain has TRBV10-3 and TRBJ2-7, with 10 positions matching TRBD2. The CDR3 has 15 residues. The V gene's germline CDR1 is ENHRY and CDR2 SYGVKD. Losses at the gene ends were 5 bases for V and 0 bases for J; bases not matched to a gene: 4. CDR3 region: CAISQLAGSSYEQYF. In nucleotides, the CDR3 is TGTGCCATCAGTCAACTAGCGGGGAGCTCCTACGAGCAGTACTTC.

This clonotype was seen at least ten times. The V call is TRBV7-9, the J call TRBJ1-1, with D unclear. This CDR3 comprises 12 residues. V lost 3 bases and J lost 2, with 4 bases in between. The germline V gene encodes CDR1 SEHNR and CDR2 FQNEAQ (reference sequence). The CDR3 DNA sequence: TGTGCCAGCAGCTTGAGCAACACTGAAGCTTTCTTT. This translates into CASSLSNTEAFF.

V is TRBV29-1 and J is TRBJ2-7; 10 positions agree with TRBD1. J was trimmed by 3 bases and V by 7 bases; bases with no gene match: 9. The CDR3 loop spans 14 amino acids. The germline V gene has CDR1 SQVTM and CDR2 ANQGSEA. Here the CDR3 reads CSAQTRDRGYEQYF. CDR3 DNA sequence: TGCAGCGCCCAGACCAGGGACAGGGGCTACGAGCAGTACTTC.